The present T cell receptor (beta chain) was sequenced within a study of T cell responses to AZD1222 COVID-19 vaccine. Overall study context: Pooled together were second doses at about 4 or about 12 weeks.

Study conclusions and caveats: Clonal diversity was possibly underestimated, and white British individuals and females predominated among donors. Reportedly, nearly half of unique spike TCRs recognized epitopes outside B.1.351/B.1.1.7 mutations. Repertoires were obtained only post-peak T cell response.

The germline gives CDR1 MGHDK, CDR2 SYGVNS. V lost 4 bases, J lost 3 bases, and 6 bases lay in between. The CDR3 is 13 amino acids. The table lists this clone with a count of one. Its antigen is not known. Profiled with immunoSEQ multiplex PCR; TCRdb holds only in-frame clones, not every one. The profile shows approximately 110,000 clones, roughly nine tenths of them singletons. The rearrangement joins TRBV25-1 to TRBJ2-2; D is uncertain. The clonotype originates from an adult in good health. Sample: peripheral blood, taken on day 0 of AZD1222 vaccination. The CDR3 loop reads CASSGRYTGELFF. CDR3 in DNA: TGTGCCAGCAGTGGCAGGTACACCGGGGAGCTGTTTTTT.